These T cell receptor beta chains were read from a single sample in a study of T cells in Graves' hyperthyroidism and ophthalmopathy. TCRdb recomputed calls from the multiplex PCR reads with MiXCR, one row per CDR3 protein. The sample records 660,000 or so distinct CDR3 sequences, less than 25% being singletons. The specimen sequenced was blood. All receptors come from a young man with Graves' ophthalmopathy. The CDR3 runs from the conserved cysteine through the conserved F or W. The D gene is left open where the match is weak. The listing skips clone size in some rows; elsewhere it reads once, few, many or a size class.

clone_size	j_call	v_call	d_call	cdr3_aa	cdr3_nt
once	TRBJ2-2	TRBV6-4	TRBD2	CASSPTGLAGAGELFF	TGTGCCAGCAGCCCCACGGGACTAGCGGGAGCCGGGGAGCTGTTTTTT
.	TRBJ2-2	TRBV12-3/TRBV12-4	TRBD2	CASSSSGGLTGELFF	TGTGCCAGCAGTTCCAGCGGGGGTCTAACCGGGGAGCTGTTTTTT
once	TRBJ2-1	TRBV11-2	TRBD2	CASSSRGTSGGNNEQFF	TGTGCCAGCAGCTCCCGGGGGACTAGCGGGGGTAACAATGAGCAGTTCTTC
few	TRBJ1-4	TRBV2	TRBD1	CASRLTGATYNEKLFF	TGTGCCAGCAGGCTGACAGGGGCTACATATAATGAAAAACTGTTTTTT
many	TRBJ2-3	TRBV11-2	TRBD2	CASSGLAGGPAQYF	TGTGCCAGCAGCGGACTAGCGGGAGGGCCGGCGCAGTATTTT
.	TRBJ2-1	TRBV12-3/TRBV12-4	TRBD2	CASSSPSGGSYNEQFF	TGTGCCAGCAGTTCCCCCTCGGGCGGGAGTTACAATGAGCAGTTCTTC
.	TRBJ2-3	TRBV20-1	.	CSARDTRFFLDTQYF	TGCAGTGCTAGAGATACCAGATTTTTTCTAGATACGCAGTATTTT
few	TRBJ2-2	TRBV12-3/TRBV12-4	.	CASSFLSGTTGELFF	TGTGCCAGCAGTTTCTTGAGCGGAACCACCGGGGAGCTGTTTTTT
few	TRBJ1-5	TRBV20-1	.	CSAPRRAGDQPQHF	TGCAGTGCCCCTCGGCGGGCCGGAGATCAGCCCCAGCATTTT
many	TRBJ1-5	TRBV12-3/TRBV12-4	.	CASSLSRWGGNQPQHF	TGTGCCAGCAGTCTCTCTCGGTGGGGCGGCAATCAGCCCCAGCATTTT
.	TRBJ2-2	TRBV5-1	TRBD2	CASSLAGDIGELFF	TGCGCCAGCAGCCTAGCGGGAGATATCGGGGAGCTGTTTTTT
many	TRBJ1-1	TRBV7-9	TRBD1	CASSLGQGAFSEAFF	TGTGCCAGCAGCCTCGGACAGGGGGCTTTCTCTGAAGCTTTCTTT
few	TRBJ2-1	TRBV20-1	TRBD2	CSALARDGSSYNEQFF	TGCAGTGCACTAGCGAGGGACGGTAGCTCCTACAATGAGCAGTTCTTC